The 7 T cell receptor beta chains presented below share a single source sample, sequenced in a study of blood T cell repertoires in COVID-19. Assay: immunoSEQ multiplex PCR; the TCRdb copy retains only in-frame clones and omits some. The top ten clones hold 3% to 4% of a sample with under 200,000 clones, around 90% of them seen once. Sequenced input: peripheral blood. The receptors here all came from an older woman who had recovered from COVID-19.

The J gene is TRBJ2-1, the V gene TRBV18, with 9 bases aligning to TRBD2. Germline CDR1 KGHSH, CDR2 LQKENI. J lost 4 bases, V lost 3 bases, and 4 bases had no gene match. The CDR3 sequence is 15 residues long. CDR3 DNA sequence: TGTGCCAGCTCACCGGGTAGCGGGGGATACAATGAGCAGTTCTTC. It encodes CASSPGSGGYNEQFF.

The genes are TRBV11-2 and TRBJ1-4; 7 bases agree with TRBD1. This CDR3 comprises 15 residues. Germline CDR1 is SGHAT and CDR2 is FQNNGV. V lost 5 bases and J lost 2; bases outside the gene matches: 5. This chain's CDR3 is CASSRQGGTNEKLFF. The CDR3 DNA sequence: TGTGCCAGCAGCCGACAGGGCGGGACTAATGAAAAACTGTTTTTT.

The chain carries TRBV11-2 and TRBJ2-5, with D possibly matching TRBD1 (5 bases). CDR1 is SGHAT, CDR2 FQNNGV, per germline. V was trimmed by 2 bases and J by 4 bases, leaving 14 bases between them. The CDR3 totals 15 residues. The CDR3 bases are TGTGCCAGCAGCTTAAGGCAGGGTTCGGGAGAGACCCAGTACTTC. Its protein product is CASSLRQGSGETQYF.

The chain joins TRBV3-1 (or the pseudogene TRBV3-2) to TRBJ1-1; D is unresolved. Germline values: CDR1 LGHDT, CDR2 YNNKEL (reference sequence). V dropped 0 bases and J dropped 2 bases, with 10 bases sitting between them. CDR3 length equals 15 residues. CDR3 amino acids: CASSQDGLTNTEAFF. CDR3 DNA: TGTGCCAGCAGCCAAGATGGGCTAACTAACACTGAAGCTTTCTTT.

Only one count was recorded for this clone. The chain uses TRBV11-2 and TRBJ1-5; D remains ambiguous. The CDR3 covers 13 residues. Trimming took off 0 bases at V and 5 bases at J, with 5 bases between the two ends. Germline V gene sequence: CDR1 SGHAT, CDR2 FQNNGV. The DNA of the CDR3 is TGTGCCAGCAGCTTAGATCAGGATCAGCCCCAGCATTTT. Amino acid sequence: CASSLDQDQPQHF.

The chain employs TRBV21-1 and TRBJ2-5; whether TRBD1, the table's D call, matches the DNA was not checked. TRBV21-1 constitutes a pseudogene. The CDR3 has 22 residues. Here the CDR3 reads CASSKASGLGADRSQSVETQYF. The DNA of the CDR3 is TGTGCCAGCAGCAAAGCGTCGGGTTTGGGTGCGGACAGATCGCAGAGTGTAGAGACCCAGTACTTC.

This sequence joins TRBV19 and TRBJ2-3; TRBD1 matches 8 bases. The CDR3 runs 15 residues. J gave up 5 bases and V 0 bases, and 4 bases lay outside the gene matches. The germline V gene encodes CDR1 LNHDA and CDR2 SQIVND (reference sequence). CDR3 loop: CASSIDRGLIDTQYF. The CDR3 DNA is TGTGCCAGTAGTATAGACAGGGGGCTGATAGATACGCAGTATTTT.